This T cell receptor beta chain was observed in a study of control samples from healthy donors and cancer patients. This table comes from immunoSEQ multiplex PCR, and its TCRdb copy is limited to in-frame clones, with some not included. Of some 130,000 clones listed, about 92% were seen once; the top ten hold 2.1%. V was shortened by 5 bases and J by 5 bases, with 12 bases between the two germline ends. This CDR3 has 13 residues. The V gene is TRBV12-3 or TRBV12-4, the J gene TRBJ1-2, with D uncertain. Sequencing used blood. The TCR comes from a woman aged 45-59 years in good health. CDR3 loop: CASSLVGRYGYTF. The CDR3 DNA reads as TGTGCCAGCAGTCTAGTCGGCCGGTATGGCTACACCTTC.